This T cell receptor (beta chain) was recovered during a study of T cell repertoires in cytomegalovirus infection. At the level of the study: HLA-B-restricted CMV epitopes that are well studied, plus recently identified HLA-C-restricted ones, were used by the study. Matching HLA type, along with CMV infection, was indicated by public TCR beta signatures.

Comments on this clonotype: Its specificity is not known.

The study's findings and limits: HLA-C-restricted CMV clonotypes gave the most frequent clonotype in two of eight donors.

Losses at the gene ends were 4 bases for V and 8 bases for J; bases not matched to a gene: 16. This CDR3 is built from 17 residues. The V gene's germline CDR1 is MDHEN and CDR2 SYDVKM. TCRdb re-called the reads through MiXCR, storing one row per CDR3 protein. Here the sample spans approximately 910,000 distinct CDR3 sequences, around 32% being singletons. The material was cultured CD8+ T cells from PBMCs, obtained from culture after CMV antigen stimulation. The sequence came from a human donor in good health (CMV status not recorded). Some clones in this sample may be carry-over from other donors' samples. This sequence joins TRBV28 and TRBJ1-5, with TRBD1 matching over 8 bases. As DNA, the CDR3 is TGTGCCAGCAGTTCTTTCTTAAGGACAGGGCTTGATAAGCCCCAGCATTTT. Translated, it gives CASSSFLRTGLDKPQHF.